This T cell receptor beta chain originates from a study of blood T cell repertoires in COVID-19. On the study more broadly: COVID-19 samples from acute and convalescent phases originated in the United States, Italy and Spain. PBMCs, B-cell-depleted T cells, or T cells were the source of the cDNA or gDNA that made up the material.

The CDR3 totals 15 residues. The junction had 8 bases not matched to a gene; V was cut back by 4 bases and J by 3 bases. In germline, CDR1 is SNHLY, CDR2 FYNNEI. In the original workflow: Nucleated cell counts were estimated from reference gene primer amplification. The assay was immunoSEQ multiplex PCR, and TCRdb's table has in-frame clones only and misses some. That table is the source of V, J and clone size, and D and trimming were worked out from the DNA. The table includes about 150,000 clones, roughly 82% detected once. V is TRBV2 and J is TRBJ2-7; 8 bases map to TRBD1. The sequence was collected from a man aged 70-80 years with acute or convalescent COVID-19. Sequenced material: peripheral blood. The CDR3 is CASSARDRSYYEQYF. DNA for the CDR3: TGTGCCAGCAGTGCAAGGGACAGGAGCTACTACGAGCAGTACTTC.